This T cell receptor beta chain emerged from a study of beta chain features in type 1 diabetes. Study-level results: There was a moderate but significant shortening of TCRB CDR3s in all four CD4+ subsets of Type 1 diabetes patients. A possible short-template PCR bias applies equally to patients and controls. The naive, central memory and Treg TCRB repertoires of patients appeared to be more similar to one another than those of healthy donors.

Researchers reported sorting CD4+ naive, central memory, regulatory and stem cell-like memory cells via CD45RO/CCR7/CD25/CD127/CD95/CD27. The authors reverse transcribed all of the isolated RNA, so sequencing captured expressed TCRB transcripts. Some 3.3 million reads per sample on average were obtained from naive, central memory and regulatory T cell samples. Some clones are missing from TCRdb's copy, which holds only in-frame ones; the method was immunoSEQ multiplex PCR. The sample includes roughly 50,000 clones, less than 55% seen only once; the top ten take approximately 1.4%. In regard to this clone: Its antigen is as yet unknown.

Germline CDR1 SNHLY, CDR2 FYNNEI. V gave up 2 bases and J gave up 8 bases; unmatched junction bases: 8. The CDR3 runs to 14 residues. The specimen sequenced was Tregs from blood. The chain combines TRBV2 with TRBJ1-2, with 7 bases aligning to TRBD1. The origin of this receptor is a man younger than 40 with type 1 diabetes. This CDR3 reads CASSETRQGIGYTF. The CDR3 DNA reads TGTGCCAGCAGTGAAACTCGACAGGGTATAGGCTACACCTTC. Based on the CDR3 plus reference TRBV2 and TRBJ1-2, the full variable domain is EPEVTQTPSHQVTQMGQEVILRCVPISNHLYFYWYRQILGQKVEFLVSFYNNEISEKSEIFDDQFSVERPDGSNFTLKIRSTKLEDSAMYFCASSETRQGIGYTFGSGTRLTVV.